The 19 T cell receptor beta chains below come from one sample, sequenced in a study of long-term antiretroviral therapy in people with HIV. At the survey level, the v3.0 immunoSEQ assay was run. TCRdb's copy holds only in-frame clones and misses some; the assay was immunoSEQ multiplex PCR. The sample yields 30,000 or so clones, approximately 85% seen once. The starting material was unsorted PBMCs, obtained 0.8 years before starting antiretroviral therapy. The receptors derive from a man in his late teens or twenties with HIV.

V gene TRBV14 combines with J gene TRBJ1-2; D remains ambiguous. V dropped 5 bases and J dropped 4 bases, with 11 bases sitting between them. Germline assignment: CDR1 SGHDN and CDR2 FVKESK. The CDR3 has 13 amino acids. In DNA form, the CDR3 reads TGTGCCAGCAGCGTAAAGGTTGGCTATGGCTACACCTTC. This encodes CASSVKVGYGYTF.

This chain joins TRBV6-5 and TRBJ1-2; no clear D gene. CDR3 length: 12 amino acids. Trimming removed 6 bases from V and 2 bases from J, with 7 bases in between. Germline V gene data show CDR1 as MNHEY and CDR2 as SVGAGI. In nucleotides, the CDR3 is TGTGCCAGCAGAGCGACAAACTATGGCTACACCTTC. This sequence encodes CASRATNYGYTF.

The gene calls are TRBV6-5 and TRBJ1-4; D uncertain. The length of the CDR3 is 12 residues. V dropped 6 bases and J dropped 7 bases, with 9 bases sitting between them. Germline V gene lookup returns CDR1 MNHEY and CDR2 SVGAGI. The CDR3, as DNA: TGTGCCAGCAGCCCCTCGGGTGAAAAACTGTTTTTT. Encoded protein: CASSPSGEKLFF.

This clone was seen a single time. V usage is TRBV15 and J usage is TRBJ1-3; 7 nucleotides line up with TRBD1. The length of the CDR3 is 14 residues. The V and J ends lost 8 bases and 8 bases, in that order; junction bases with no gene match: 12. CDR1 LNHNV and CDR2 YYDKDF come from the germline V gene (reference sequence). The CDR3 spells CATHPGGEIDTIYF. The DNA for the CDR3 is TGTGCCACCCACCCAGGGGGAGAGATAGACACCATATATTTT.

This clone was seen only once. V usage is TRBV19 and J usage is TRBJ1-2; the D gene is possibly TRBD1 (6 bases). This CDR3 spans 14 amino acids. Trimming removed 1 base at V and 10 bases at J, with 16 bases between. Germline-derived CDR1 and CDR2 are LNHDA and SQIVND (reference sequence). The CDR3 sequence is CASSIAPLGGHYTF. The CDR3 bases are TGTGCCAGTAGTATAGCTCCTTTGGGGGGCCACTACACCTTC.

The J gene is TRBJ1-1, the V gene TRBV6-5, with D hard to call. Trimming left V 4 bases short and J 0 bases short, with 12 bases between. The CDR3 is 15 residues long. Germline assignment: CDR1 MNHEY and CDR2 SVGAGI. The CDR3 region has the DNA TGTGCCAGCAGTTTCGCGACGGCGATGAACACTGAAGCTTTCTTT. It specifies CASSFATAMNTEAFF.

The V and J genes are TRBV5-5 and TRBJ1-5; D is unresolved. CDR1 and CDR2 from the germline V gene are SGHKS and YYEKEE (reference sequence). Between the trimmed V and J ends, which lost 1 base and 1 base, there was a span of 12 bases. The CDR3 is made up of 16 amino acids. The CDR3 region has the DNA TGTGCCAGCAGCTTGAGGGTAGGACGGAGCAATCAGCCCCAGCATTTT. Translated, it gives CASSLRVGRSNQPQHF.

V gene TRBV5-6 combines with J gene TRBJ2-7; D perhaps matches TRBD1 (5 bases). CDR3 length equals 12 residues. Germline-derived CDR1 and CDR2 are SGHDT and YYEEEE. V dropped 5 bases and J dropped 11 bases, with 17 bases sitting between them. CDR3 protein: CASSQTDRDEYF. The CDR3 DNA sequence: TGTGCCAGCAGTCAAACTGACAGAGACGAGTACTTC.

The genes are TRBV7-9 and TRBJ2-5; a possible D gene is TRBD2 (6 bases). V gave up 4 bases and J gave up 4 bases, with 16 bases separating them. CDR1 SEHNR and CDR2 FQNEAQ come from the germline V gene (reference sequence). CDR3 length: 15 amino acids. CDR3 sequence reads: CASSSSEGLPETQYF. As DNA, the CDR3 is TGTGCCAGCAGCTCGTCGGAGGGGCTTCCAGAGACCCAGTACTTC.

The chain employs TRBV7-9 and TRBJ2-7, with TRBD2 as a possible D gene (6 bases). V lost 11 bases, J lost 4 bases, and 18 bases lay in between. CDR3 size: 13 residues. Germline CDR1 SEHNR, CDR2 FQNEAQ (reference sequence). The CDR3 reads CAGSGPSAYEQYF. The CDR3 DNA reads TGTGCCGGAAGCGGGCCCTCGGCTTACGAGCAGTACTTC.

The chain carries TRBV27 and TRBJ2-6, with D perhaps matching TRBD1 (6 bases). The ends were cut back, 10 bases at V and 0 bases at J, with 22 bases in the middle. Germline V lookup: CDR1 MNHEY, CDR2 SMNVEV (reference sequence). The CDR3 runs 18 residues. Written as DNA, the CDR3 is TGTGCCACCTCAGCGGTTACAGGGTACGGCTCTGGGGCCAACGTCCTGACTTTC. This sequence encodes CATSAVTGYGSGANVLTF.

The chain is built from TRBV6-6 and TRBJ2-7; D gene ambiguous. CDR3 length equals 13 residues. The V gene's germline CDR1 is MNHNY and CDR2 SVGAGI (reference sequence). The V and J ends lost 4 bases and 2 bases respectively, with 9 bases between them. CDR3 nucleotides: TGTGCCAGCAGTTCGGGCGGAACCTACGAGCAGTACTTC. Amino acids: CASSSGGTYEQYF.

The CDR3 DNA reads TGTGCCAGCTCATGGCGCGAGGGGAACACTGAAGCTTTCTTT. This encodes CASSWREGNTEAFF. V is TRBV18 and J is TRBJ1-1; no firm D call. Trimming removed 5 bases from V and 1 base from J, with 11 bases in between. Per the germline V gene, CDR1 is KGHSH and CDR2 is LQKENI. The CDR3 spans 14 residues.

This sequence joins TRBV9 and TRBJ2-2; perhaps TRBD1 as D (6 bases). The germline gives CDR1 SGDLS, CDR2 YYNGEE. This CDR3 has 15 amino acids. V lost 2 bases and J lost 4, with 12 bases in between. CDR3 DNA: TGTGCCAGCAGCGTGGGGACATCCTCCACCGGGGAGCTGTTTTTT. Translating it yields CASSVGTSSTGELFF.

This clone was observed a handful of times. V gene TRBV5-4 combines with J gene TRBJ2-2; 11 bases are shared with TRBD2. There are 16 residues in the CDR3. Germline V gene sequence: CDR1 SGHNT, CDR2 YYREEE (reference sequence). The J segment lost 7 bases and the V segment lost 2 bases, leaving 7 bases of the junction unmatched. CDR3 in amino acids: CASSFLAGGRVGELFF. The CDR3 region has the DNA TGTGCCAGCAGCTTCCTAGCGGGAGGAAGGGTCGGGGAGCTGTTTTTT. Complete variable domain (other parts from reference TRBV5-4 and TRBJ2-2): ETGVTQSPTHLIKTRGQQVTLRCSSQSGHNTVSWYQQALGQGPQFIFQYYREEENGRGNFPPRFSGLQFPNYSSELNVNALELDDSALYLCASSFLAGGRVGELFFGEGSRLTVL.

The chain links TRBV11-3 to TRBJ1-1; possible D gene TRBD1, 5 bases. This CDR3 has 13 residues. The germline V gene encodes CDR1 SGHNT and CDR2 YENEEA. The V and J ends lost 4 bases and 4 bases respectively, with 10 bases between them. CDR3 region: CASSSDTRTEAFF. The CDR3, as DNA: TGTGCCAGCAGCTCGGACACCCGCACTGAAGCTTTCTTT.

This clone was found a few times. The chain is built from TRBV6-6 and TRBJ1-2; a weak D match, TRBD1 (6 bases). The CDR3 covers 11 residues. CDR1 and CDR2 from the germline V gene are MNHNY and SVGAGI (reference sequence). Trimming shortened V by 6 bases and J by 13 bases, and 15 bases separated the two germline ends. The CDR3 DNA reads as TGTGCCAGCAGCAGGGGAATAGGCCTCACCTTC. As protein: CASSRGIGLTF.

The rearrangement links TRBV27 to TRBJ2-3; 7 bases agree with TRBD2. CDR3 length: 13 amino acids. In germline, CDR1 is MNHEY, CDR2 SMNVEV (reference sequence). V lost 6 bases and J lost 5; bases outside the gene matches: 5. The CDR3 reads CASSRAGIDTQYF. The CDR3 nucleotides read TGTGCCAGCAGCCGAGCGGGGATAGATACGCAGTATTTT.

The chain is built from TRBV27 and TRBJ2-7; D possibly corresponds to TRBD2 (6 bases). The CDR3 covers 11 residues. The germline CDR1 and CDR2 sequences are MNHEY and SMNVEV (reference sequence). Deletions cut 4 bases from V and 8 bases from J, with 9 bases between. CDR3 loop: CASSSGRKQYF. CDR3 in DNA: TGTGCCAGCAGTTCAGGGAGGAAGCAGTACTTC.